This entry features one T cell receptor beta chain sequence. Its binding antigen is unknown. One base away there is no much larger clone; base qualities are not given. This record belongs to a study of CD8 T cells in Susac syndrome (dated 2019 in TCRdb). Regarding the research as a whole: The study used repertoire sequencing to test whether antigen drove CD8+ T cell activation and differentiation in Susac syndrome. Summary of the overall study and its limitations: The number of individuals in the TCR sequencing and HLA analysis was acknowledged as relatively small.

From the germline V gene, CDR1 is KGHDR and CDR2 is SFDVKD. Germline trimming amounts to 3 bases on V and 5 bases on J, with 6 as the count of junction bases outside the gene matches. CDR3 length: 16 amino acids, cysteine to phenylalanine. Only the CDR3 part of the read is kept: 48 bases, read in frame from the first base. Peripheral blood CD8+ and CD4+ T cells from healthy donors, Susac syndrome patients and multiple sclerosis patients were profiled using high-throughput TCR beta sequencing. The multiple sclerosis controls were treatment-naive patients whose relapsing-remitting disease, either stable or active, fulfilled the revised McDonald criteria. Bulk CD8+ and CD4+ T cells were purified magnetically by negative isolation, whereas CD8+ TEMRA cells were enriched by FACS. Blood was collected in EDTA tubes and processed within 24 hours, with PBMCs isolated through density gradient centrifugation. PBMCs intended for TCR sequencing were cryopreserved in liquid nitrogen and were subsequently thawed in a 37 degrees C water bath. Purity of sorted or isolated CD4+, CD8+ and CD8+ TEMRA cells was at least 90%.

RNA was extracted with the RNeasy kit and roughly 0.45 to 1 ug was reverse transcribed using random hexamers. The immunoSEQ multiplex PCR assay, covering 54 Vbeta and 13 Jbeta segments, was used to amplify TCR beta CDR3 regions. Bias from PCR amplification was corrected by using a synthetic template baseline for primer optimization and for computational correction. The original methods were these. Reads were annotated to V, D and J genes according to IMGT and were analyzed with immunoSEQ Analyzer, with only productive sequences retained. To calculate clonality, Shannon entropy was normalized by log2 of the number of productive unique sequences and then subtracted from one. For each patient and control, public and private clones were evaluated among the 100 most prevalent clones. A clone was defined as Susac-specific if it was absent from the healthy and MS cohorts, from some 1,100 published viral clones and from other ImmuneACCESS disease sequences. TCRdb trimmed public reads at Q25 via fastp, called clones via MiXCR and kept in-frame beta chains. Rows are combined by CDR3 protein, so each entry shows the most common genes and DNA. TCRdb assigned the V and J calls; the authors' analysis was not used. The sample table lists about 200,000 distinct CDR3 sequences, 85% to 95% of them with a count of one. Approximately 0.075% of the sample goes to the ten largest clones.

The rearrangement combines TRBV24-1 with TRBJ2-1; TRBD1 agrees with 10 junctional bases. This sequence originates from a human donor with multiple sclerosis. The sample consisted of CD4+ T cells from PBMCs. For the CDR3, the sequence is CATSDGGQGRHNEQFF. The DNA is as follows: TGTGCCACCAGTGATGGGGGACAGGGGAGACACAATGAGCAGTTCTTC.